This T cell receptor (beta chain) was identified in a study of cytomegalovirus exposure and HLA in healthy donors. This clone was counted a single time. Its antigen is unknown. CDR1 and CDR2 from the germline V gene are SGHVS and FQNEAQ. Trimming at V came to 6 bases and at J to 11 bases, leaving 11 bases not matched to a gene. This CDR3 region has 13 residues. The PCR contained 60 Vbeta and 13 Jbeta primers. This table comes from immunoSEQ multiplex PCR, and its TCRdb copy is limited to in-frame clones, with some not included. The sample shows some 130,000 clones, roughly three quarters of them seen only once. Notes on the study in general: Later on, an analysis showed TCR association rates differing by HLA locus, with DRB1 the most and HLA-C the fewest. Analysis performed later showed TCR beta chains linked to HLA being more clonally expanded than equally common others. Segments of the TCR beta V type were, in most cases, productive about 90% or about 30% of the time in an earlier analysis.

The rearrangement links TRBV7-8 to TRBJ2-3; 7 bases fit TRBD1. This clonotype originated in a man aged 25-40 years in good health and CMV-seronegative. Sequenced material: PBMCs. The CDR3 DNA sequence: TGTGCCAGCAGTCCACTAGACAGGGTGGGGCAGTATTTT. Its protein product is CASSPLDRVGQYF.